These 10 T cell receptor beta chains came from one sample sequenced in a study of blood T cell repertoires in COVID-19. Data came from immunoSEQ multiplex PCR; TCRdb stores just in-frame clones and leaves some out. Of roughly 340,000 clones in the sample, 70% to 90% are singletons; the top ten hold around 3%. The sequencing input was peripheral blood. Receptor source: a woman aged 30 to 39 with COVID-19, enrolled during active disease.

V and J are TRBV5-1 and TRBJ2-3; D is perhaps TRBD2 (5 bases). Between the trimmed V and J ends, which lost 2 bases and 0 bases, there was a span of 7 bases. Germline values: CDR1 SGHRS, CDR2 YFSETQ. The CDR3 has 14 residues. CDR3 nucleotides: TGCGCCAGCAGCTTAAGAGGGAGCACAGATACGCAGTATTTT. Translation: CASSLRGSTDTQYF. Full variable domain (remainder filled in from reference TRBV5-1 and TRBJ2-3): KAGVTQTPRYLIKTRGQQVTLSCSPISGHRSVSWYQQTPGQGLQFLFEYFSETQRNKGNFPGRFSGRQFSNSRSEMNVSTLELGDSALYLCASSLRGSTDTQYFGPGTRLTVL.

This clone appeared a single time. The chain carries TRBV27 and TRBJ1-6, with 7 bases aligning to TRBD1. The CDR3 covers 15 residues. Trimming removed 3 bases from V and 8 bases from J; junction bases left unmatched: 7. Germline V gives CDR1 MNHEY, CDR2 SMNVEV (reference sequence). The CDR3 loop is CASSFTGVRDSPLHF. CDR3 nucleotide sequence: TGTGCCAGCAGTTTTACAGGGGTAAGGGATTCACCCCTCCACTTT.

This clone came up once. CDR3 loop: CASSWSPSPDEQFF. CDR3 in DNA: TGTGCCAGCAGCTGGAGCCCCTCCCCGGATGAGCAGTTCTTC. This rearrangement joins TRBV7-9 to TRBJ2-1; D gene unclear. CDR1 is SEHNR and CDR2 is FQNEAQ in the germline V gene (reference sequence). V lost 4 bases to trimming and J lost 8 bases, with 15 bases between them. There are 14 residues in the CDR3.

CDR3 DNA sequence: TGCGCCACCCGACACAGACTAGCGGGGTCATCCGGGGAGCTGTTTTTT. This codes for CATRHRLAGSSGELFF. The chain couples TRBV10-2 to TRBJ2-2; 11 bases map to TRBD2. With V trimmed by 10 bases and J by 6 bases, 13 bases remained unmatched. The CDR3 sequence is 16 residues long. Germline-derived CDR1 and CDR2 are WSHSY and SAAADI.

This chain joins TRBV4-3 and TRBJ2-1; D is possibly TRBD1 (6 bases). V was shortened by 1 base and J by 1 base, with 14 bases between the two germline ends. Germline assignment: CDR1 LGHNA and CDR2 YSLEER. The CDR3 runs to 17 residues. The chain's CDR3 is CASSQVPRTGSYNEQFF. The DNA of the CDR3 is TGCGCCAGCAGCCAAGTCCCACGCACAGGGTCCTACAATGAGCAGTTCTTC.

CDR3 region: CASRGGQGKNYGYTF. The CDR3 region has the DNA TGTGCCAGCCGAGGAGGACAGGGCAAGAACTATGGCTACACCTTC. The chain carries TRBV6-5 and TRBJ1-2, with TRBD1 matching over 8 bases. V dropped 8 bases and J dropped 2; count of bases not matched to a gene: 10. This CDR3 is 15 amino acids long. In germline, CDR1 is MNHEY, CDR2 SVGAGI.

The DNA of the CDR3 is TGTGCCAGCCTTGATCGGGCGGGAGGGTTCGATGAGCAGTTCTTC. Translated: CASLDRAGGFDEQFF. The V gene is TRBV7-9, the J gene TRBJ2-1; 9 bases are shared with TRBD2. Germline V gene data show CDR1 as SEHNR and CDR2 as FQNEAQ (reference sequence). The trim removed 8 bases at V and 8 bases at J, leaving 13 bases unmatched. This CDR3 contains 15 residues.

The chain couples TRBV10-3 to TRBJ2-1; TRBD2 matches 10 bases. Per the germline V gene, CDR1 is ENHRY and CDR2 is SYGVKD. The CDR3 loop spans 16 amino acids. V dropped 3 bases and J dropped 6; count of bases not matched to a gene: 8. DNA of the CDR3: TGTGCCATCAGTGATACTAGCGGGAAGGGGGGCAATGAGCAGTTCTTC. Translated, it gives CAISDTSGKGGNEQFF.

The V call is TRBV2, the J call TRBJ1-2; tentative D call: TRBD1 (5 bases). The germline V gene has CDR1 SNHLY and CDR2 FYNNEI. The CDR3 loop spans 13 amino acids. Trimming pared 6 bases from V and 13 bases from J, leaving 21 bases between. This CDR3 is CASRTERRVLATF. The CDR3, as DNA: TGTGCCAGCAGGACAGAACGGAGGGTCTTGGCCACCTTC.

The chain is built from TRBV11-3 and TRBJ1-1, with D perhaps matching TRBD1 (5 bases). Trimming took off 2 bases at V and 3 bases at J, with 10 bases between the two ends. The CDR3 is 14 amino acids. The germline V gene encodes CDR1 SGHNT and CDR2 YENEEA. CDR3 in amino acids: CASSLTARDTEAFF. The CDR3 DNA sequence: TGTGCCAGCAGCTTAACAGCCAGGGACACTGAAGCTTTCTTT.